This T cell receptor beta chain is drawn from a study of blood T cell repertoires in COVID-19. Study as a whole: The analysed material was cDNA or gDNA that came from T cells, B-cell-depleted T cells, or PBMCs.

Sequenced by immunoSEQ multiplex PCR; TCRdb stores in-frame clones only, minus some. Of around 70,000 clones listed, more than 90% are singletons. V lost 4 bases, J lost 8 bases, and 9 bases lay in between. Germline V gene sequence: CDR1 MNHNY, CDR2 SVGAGI (reference sequence). The CDR3 contains 12 residues. The TCR comes from a human donor in a cohort sampled during active COVID-19. Sequenced sample: peripheral blood. The chain links TRBV6-6 to TRBJ1-3, with no clear D. The CDR3 DNA reads as TGTGCCAGCAGTTCAGAGGGATACACCATATATTTT. Translation gives CASSSEGYTIYF.